What follows describes a single TCR beta chain. Its matching antigen is unknown. The template for TCR beta VDJ and CDR3 sequence profiling was genomic DNA. Via MiXCR, TCRdb re-called the reads, giving one row per CDR3 protein. The table shows roughly 17,000 distinct CDR3 sequences, with about 40% occurring only once. The sample originates from a study of CD8+CD57+ T cells in acquired aplastic anemia. The CDR3 contains 17 residues. Per the germline V gene, CDR1 is SGHVS and CDR2 is FNYEAQ. Trimming left V 4 bases short and J 5 bases short, with 21 bases between. General study findings and limits: Patients' CD8+CD57+ cells proved less diverse than their total CD4+ and CD8+ pools, researchers found.

Individuals selected for sequencing had exhibited CD8+CD57+ cell expansion on flow cytometry. The receptor was isolated from a human donor with aplastic anemia. Material for sequencing was CD8+CD57+ T cells sorted from PBMCs. The subset here: bead-enriched CD8+CD57+ effector memory T cells from SAA patients. The chain joins TRBV7-6 to TRBJ2-1; tentatively, D is TRBD1 or TRBD2 (5 bases each). The CDR3 DNA reads TGTGCCAGCAGCTCCCGGCCTGGGACGCTGCCTGACAATGAGCAGTTCTTC. Translation gives CASSSRPGTLPDNEQFF.